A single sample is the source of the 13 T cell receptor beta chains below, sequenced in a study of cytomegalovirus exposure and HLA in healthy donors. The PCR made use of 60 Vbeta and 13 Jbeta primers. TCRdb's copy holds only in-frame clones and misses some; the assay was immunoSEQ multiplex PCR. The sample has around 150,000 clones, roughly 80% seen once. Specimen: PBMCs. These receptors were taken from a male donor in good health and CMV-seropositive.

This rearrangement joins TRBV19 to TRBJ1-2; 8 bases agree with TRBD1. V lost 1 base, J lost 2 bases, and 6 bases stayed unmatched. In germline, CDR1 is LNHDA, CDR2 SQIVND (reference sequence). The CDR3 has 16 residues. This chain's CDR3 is CASSIVPGGANYGYTF. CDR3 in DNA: TGTGCCAGTAGTATAGTTCCAGGGGGCGCGAACTATGGCTACACCTTC.

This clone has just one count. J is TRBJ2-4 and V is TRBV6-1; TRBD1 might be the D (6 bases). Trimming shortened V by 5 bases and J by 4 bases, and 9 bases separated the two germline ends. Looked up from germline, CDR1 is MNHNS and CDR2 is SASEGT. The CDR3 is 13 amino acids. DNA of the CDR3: TGTGCCAGCAGTCCCCAGGGGAAAAACATTCAGTACTTC. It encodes CASSPQGKNIQYF.

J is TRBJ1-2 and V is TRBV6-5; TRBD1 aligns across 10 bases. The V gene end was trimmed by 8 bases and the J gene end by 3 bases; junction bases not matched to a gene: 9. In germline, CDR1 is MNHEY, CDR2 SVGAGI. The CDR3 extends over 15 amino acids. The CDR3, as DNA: TGTGCCAGCTGGTCCCACGGACAGGGGGACTATGGCTACACCTTC. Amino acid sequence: CASWSHGQGDYGYTF.

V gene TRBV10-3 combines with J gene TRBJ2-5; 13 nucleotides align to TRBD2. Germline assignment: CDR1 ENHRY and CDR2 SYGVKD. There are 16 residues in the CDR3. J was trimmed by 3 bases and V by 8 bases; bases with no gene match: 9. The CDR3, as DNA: TGTGCCATCGGCCCGGGACTAGCGGGAAACAAAGAGACCCAGTACTTC. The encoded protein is CAIGPGLAGNKETQYF.

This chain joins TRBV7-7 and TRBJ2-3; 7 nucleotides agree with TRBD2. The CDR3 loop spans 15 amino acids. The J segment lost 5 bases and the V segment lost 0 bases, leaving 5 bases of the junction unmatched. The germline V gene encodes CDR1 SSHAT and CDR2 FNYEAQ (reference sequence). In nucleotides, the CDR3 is TGTGCCAGCAGCTTAGCAGGCGGGAGTGGAGATACGCAGTATTTT. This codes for CASSLAGGSGDTQYF.

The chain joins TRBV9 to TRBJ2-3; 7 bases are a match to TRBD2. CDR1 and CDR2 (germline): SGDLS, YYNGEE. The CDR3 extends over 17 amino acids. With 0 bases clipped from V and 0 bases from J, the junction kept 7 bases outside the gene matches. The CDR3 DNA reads TGTGCCAGCAGCGTAGGAGGTAGCGGGTATAGCACAGATACGCAGTATTTT. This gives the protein CASSVGGSGYSTDTQYF.

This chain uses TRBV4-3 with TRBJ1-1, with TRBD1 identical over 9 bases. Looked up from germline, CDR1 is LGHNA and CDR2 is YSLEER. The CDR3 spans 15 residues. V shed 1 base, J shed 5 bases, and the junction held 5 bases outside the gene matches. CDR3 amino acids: CASSQGTGVGTEAFF. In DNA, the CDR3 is TGCGCCAGCAGCCAAGGGACAGGGGTAGGTACTGAAGCTTTCTTT.

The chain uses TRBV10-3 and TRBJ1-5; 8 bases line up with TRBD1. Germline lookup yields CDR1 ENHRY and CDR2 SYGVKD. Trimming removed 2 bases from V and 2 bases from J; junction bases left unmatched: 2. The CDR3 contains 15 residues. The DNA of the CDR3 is TGTGCCATCAGTGAGGCGACAGGGGGCAATCAGCCCCAGCATTTT. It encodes CAISEATGGNQPQHF.

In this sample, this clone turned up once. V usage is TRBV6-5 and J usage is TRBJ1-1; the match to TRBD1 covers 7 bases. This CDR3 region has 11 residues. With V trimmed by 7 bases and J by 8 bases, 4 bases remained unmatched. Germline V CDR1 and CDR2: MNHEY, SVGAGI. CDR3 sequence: CASMGQREAFF. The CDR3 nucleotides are TGTGCCAGCATGGGACAGCGAGAAGCTTTCTTT.

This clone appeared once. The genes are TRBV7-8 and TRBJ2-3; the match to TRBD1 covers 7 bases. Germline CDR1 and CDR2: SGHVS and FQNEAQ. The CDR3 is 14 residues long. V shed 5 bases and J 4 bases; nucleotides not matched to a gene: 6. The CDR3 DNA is TGTGCCAGCAGCACCCGACAGGGAGCAGATACGCAGTATTTT. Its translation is CASSTRQGADTQYF. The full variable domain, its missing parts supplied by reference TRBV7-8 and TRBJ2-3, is GAGVSQSPRYKVAKRGQDVALRCDPISGHVSLFWYQQALGQGPEFLTYFQNEAQLDKSGLPSDRFFAERPEGSVSTLKIQRTQQEDSAVYLCASSTRQGADTQYFGPGTRLTVL.

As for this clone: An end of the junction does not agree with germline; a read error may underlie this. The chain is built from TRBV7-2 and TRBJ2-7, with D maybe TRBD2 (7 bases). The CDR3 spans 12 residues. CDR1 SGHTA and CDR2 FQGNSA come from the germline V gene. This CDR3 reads CASSLAGGVGNF. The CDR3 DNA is TGTGCCAGCAGCTTAGCAGGGGGGGTCGGGAACTTC. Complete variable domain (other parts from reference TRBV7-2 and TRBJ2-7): GAGVSQSPSNKVTEKGKDVELRCDPISGHTALYWYRQSLGQGLEFLIYFQGNSAPDKSGLPSDRFSAERTGGSVSTLTIQRTQQEDSAVYLCASSLAGGVGNFGPGTRLTVT.

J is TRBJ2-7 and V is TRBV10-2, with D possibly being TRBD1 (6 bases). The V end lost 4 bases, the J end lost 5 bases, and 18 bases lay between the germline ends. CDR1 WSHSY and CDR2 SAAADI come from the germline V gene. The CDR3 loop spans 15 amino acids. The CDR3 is CASSARTANRDEQYF. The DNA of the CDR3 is TGCGCCAGCAGTGCGCGGACAGCGAATAGAGACGAGCAGTACTTC.

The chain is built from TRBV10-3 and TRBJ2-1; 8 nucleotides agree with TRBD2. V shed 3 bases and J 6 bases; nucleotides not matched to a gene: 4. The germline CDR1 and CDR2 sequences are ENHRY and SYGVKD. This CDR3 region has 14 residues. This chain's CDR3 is CAISDGRGGNEQFF. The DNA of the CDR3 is TGTGCCATCAGTGATGGTCGGGGGGGCAATGAGCAGTTCTTC.